What follows are 25 T cell receptor beta chains derived from one specimen sequenced in a study of blood T cell repertoires in COVID-19. Repertoires were generated with immunoSEQ multiplex PCR, while TCRdb's copy carries only in-frame clones and drops some. The table has roughly 160,000 clones, approximately 84% seen once. Sample: peripheral blood. The receptors were gathered from a man in his 70s with active or convalescent COVID-19.

The V call is TRBV7-6, the J call TRBJ2-6; 10 nucleotides agree with TRBD1. Germline V gene sequence: CDR1 SGHVS, CDR2 FNYEAQ. J gave up 2 bases and V 1 base, and 5 bases lay outside the gene matches. The CDR3 consists of 18 residues. The CDR3 here is CASSLVGTGAPGANVLTF. As DNA, the CDR3 is TGTGCCAGCAGCTTAGTGGGGACAGGGGCGCCTGGGGCCAACGTCCTGACTTTC.

V and J are TRBV27 and TRBJ2-1; the match to TRBD2 covers 14 bases. There are 16 residues in the CDR3. Trimming cost V 5 bases and J 5 bases; bases outside gene matches: 5. Germline CDR1 and CDR2: MNHEY and SMNVEV (reference sequence). CDR3 loop: CASSPLGLAGDNEQFF. DNA for the CDR3: TGTGCCAGCAGTCCCCTGGGACTAGCGGGGGACAATGAGCAGTTCTTC.

This chain joins TRBV19 and TRBJ2-1; 9 bases align to TRBD1. CDR3 length equals 16 residues. The junction had 6 bases not matched to a gene; V was cut back by 5 bases and J by 1 base. Looked up from germline, CDR1 is LNHDA and CDR2 is SQIVND (reference sequence). CDR3 amino acids: CASSFRGTGSYNEQFF. In nucleotides, the CDR3 is TGTGCCAGTAGTTTTCGCGGGACAGGGTCCTACAATGAGCAGTTCTTC.

This clone was seen just once. The chain employs TRBV5-4 and TRBJ1-4, with a tentative D call TRBD1 (6 bases). The length of the CDR3 is 14 residues. V lost 0 bases and J lost 14, with 17 bases in between. From germline, CDR1 is SGHNT and CDR2 YYREEE (reference sequence). This CDR3 reads CASSLDSGGLGLFF. Written as DNA, the CDR3 is TGTGCCAGCAGCTTGGATTCGGGGGGCCTGGGTCTGTTTTTT.

This clone has just one count. The V and J genes are TRBV4-3 and TRBJ2-5; 7 bases are a match to TRBD2. The CDR3 runs to 16 residues. Germline V CDR1 and CDR2: LGHNA, YSLEER. The trim removed 3 bases at V and 5 bases at J, leaving 12 bases unmatched. The chain's CDR3 is CASSQTSILGGETQYF. CDR3 DNA sequence: TGCGCCAGCAGCCAGACTAGCATCCTCGGCGGGGAGACCCAGTACTTC.

The rearrangement joins TRBV12-3 or TRBV12-4 to TRBJ2-1; weak D call: TRBD2 (7 bases). Trimming took 7 bases from V and 9 from J, leaving 13 bases between them. The CDR3 loop spans 12 amino acids. CDR3 protein: CASTARGGEQFF. In DNA form, the CDR3 reads TGTGCCAGCACCGCAAGGGGGGGTGAGCAGTTCTTC.

The chain is built from TRBV9 and TRBJ1-1, with a tentative D call TRBD1 (5 bases). Germline V gene sequence: CDR1 SGDLS, CDR2 YYNGEE. Trimming took off 0 bases at V and 1 base at J, with 10 bases between the two ends. The CDR3 extends over 15 amino acids. Here the CDR3 reads CASSVVGGGNTEAFF. DNA for the CDR3: TGTGCCAGCAGCGTAGTTGGGGGAGGGAACACTGAAGCTTTCTTT.

This clone was recorded a few times. The DNA is omitted, as the CDR3 cannot be located on it reliably, and the CDR3 follows TCRdb's listing. The CDR3 protein is CASSTSWREGGTQYF. The V gene is TRBV28, the J gene TRBJ2-3; the table's D gene call, TRBD2, was not cross checked with the DNA. The germline gives CDR1 MDHEN, CDR2 SYDVKM. A total of 15 residues make up the CDR3, ends included.

The chain carries TRBV5-8 and TRBJ2-7; D ambiguous. The CDR3 consists of 14 residues. The ends were cut back, 5 bases at V and 1 base at J, with 13 bases in the middle. From germline, CDR1 is SGHTS and CDR2 YDEGEE. The CDR3 sequence: CASRRLSGSYEQYF. The CDR3 DNA is TGTGCCAGCAGGAGACTGTCGGGTTCCTACGAGCAGTACTTC.

The CDR3 here is CASSVGDTYEQYF. CDR3 nucleotides: TGTGCCAGCAGCGTAGGAGACACCTACGAGCAGTACTTC. This chain connects TRBV9 to TRBJ2-7; D is unresolved. The V and J ends lost 0 bases and 2 bases respectively, with 6 bases between them. CDR3 length: 13 residues. The germline gives CDR1 SGDLS, CDR2 YYNGEE.

The V gene is TRBV11-2, the J gene TRBJ1-1, with a weak D call TRBD1 (6 bases). The ends were cut back, 5 bases at V and 11 bases at J, with 21 bases in the middle. Germline CDR1 is SGHAT and CDR2 is FQNNGV. The CDR3 is 14 amino acids. The chain's CDR3 is CASSPYEGRTGAFF. DNA for the CDR3: TGTGCCAGCAGCCCATATGAGGGGAGAACAGGGGCTTTCTTT. The full variable domain, with the rest looked up from reference TRBV11-2 and TRBJ1-1, is EAGVAQSPRYKIIEKRQSVAFWCNPISGHATLYWYQQILGQGPKLLIQFQNNGVVDDSQLPKDRFSAERLKGVDSTLKIQPAKLEDSAVYLCASSPYEGRTGAFFGQGTRLTVV.

V usage is TRBV12-3 or TRBV12-4 and J usage is TRBJ1-2; the match to TRBD1 covers 7 bases. The CDR3 consists of 13 residues. Trimming took 9 bases from V and 4 from J; bases not matched to a gene: 8. The CDR3 protein is CASKGQQTYGYTF. The CDR3 bases are TGTGCCAGTAAGGGACAGCAGACCTATGGCTACACCTTC.

For the CDR3, the DNA is TGTGCCACGGGGGGGACGTCCTACAATGAGCAGTTCTTC. As protein: CATGGTSYNEQFF. The chain joins TRBV15 to TRBJ2-1, with 7 positions matching TRBD2. Looked up from germline, CDR1 is LNHNV and CDR2 is YYDKDF (reference sequence). This CDR3 has 13 residues. Germline trimming cut 9 bases from V and 1 base from J; bases unmatched to any gene: 3.

The chain employs TRBV5-5 and TRBJ1-2; 11 nucleotides match TRBD1. V was pared by 4 bases and J by 7 bases, with 6 bases of the junction left unmatched. Germline loops: CDR1 SGHKS, CDR2 YYEKEE (reference sequence). The CDR3 is 14 residues long. Here the CDR3 reads CASSPGQGARGYTF. CDR3 DNA: TGTGCCAGCAGCCCAGGACAGGGGGCACGTGGCTACACCTTC.

V is TRBV28 and J is TRBJ2-2; perhaps TRBD1 as D (5 bases). V lost 2 bases and J 6 bases, leaving 13 bases between the germline ends. The CDR3 covers 15 residues. CDR1 MDHEN and CDR2 SYDVKM come from the germline V gene. The CDR3 nucleotides read TGTGCCAGCAGTTTAGAAGCAGGGTCGGCCGGGGAGCTGTTTTTT. It translates to CASSLEAGSAGELFF.

The V call is TRBV15, the J call TRBJ1-2; TRBD1 agrees at 9 bases. The CDR3 covers 16 residues. The junction had 10 bases not matched to a gene; V was cut back by 5 bases and J by 3 bases. Germline-derived CDR1 and CDR2 are LNHNV and YYDKDF (reference sequence). The CDR3 is CATSGKTGGLDYGYTF. CDR3 in DNA: TGTGCCACCAGCGGAAAAACAGGGGGCCTTGACTATGGCTACACCTTC.

This chain uses TRBV6-5 with TRBJ2-7; possible D gene TRBD2, 6 bases. Germline V gene data show CDR1 as MNHEY and CDR2 as SVGAGI. The CDR3 runs 13 residues. The V gene lost 6 bases and the J gene lost 6 bases, with 15 bases spanning the gap. The CDR3, as DNA: TGTGCCAGCAGCCCCCTAGGAGGGCTCGAGCAGTACTTC. It specifies CASSPLGGLEQYF.

This clone occurred once. The genes are TRBV10-3 and TRBJ1-1; D uncertain. Germline-derived CDR1 and CDR2 are ENHRY and SYGVKD. This CDR3 region has 13 residues. Trimming stripped 6 bases from V and 0 bases from J, with 8 bases between. This CDR3 reads CAISAGVNTEAFF. DNA for the CDR3: TGTGCCATCAGCGCGGGAGTGAACACTGAAGCTTTCTTT.

The rearrangement joins TRBV7-3 to TRBJ2-7, with 10 bases fitting TRBD2. The CDR3 has 14 residues. The trim removed 5 bases at V and 4 bases at J, leaving 5 bases unmatched. CDR1 and CDR2 from the germline V gene are SGHTA and FQGTGA. The CDR3 sequence: CASSPSGSVYEQYF. The CDR3 nucleotides are TGTGCCAGCAGCCCTAGCGGGAGTGTATACGAGCAGTACTTC.

This clone has only one observation. V is TRBV28 and J is TRBJ1-1, with 7 bases that match TRBD1. The V and J ends lost 6 bases and 1 base, in that order; junction bases with no gene match: 2. This CDR3 spans 13 amino acids. The V gene's germline CDR1 is MDHEN and CDR2 SYDVKM. CDR3 DNA: TGTGCCAGCAGGGACAGGACGAACACTGAAGCTTTCTTT. Encoded protein: CASRDRTNTEAFF.

The chain recombines TRBV15 with TRBJ1-3; D is perhaps TRBD1 (5 bases). The CDR3 contains 15 residues. V lost 1 base, J lost 4 bases, and 11 bases lay in between. Germline CDR1 and CDR2: LNHNV and YYDKDF (reference sequence). The CDR3 sequence: CATSRGGPEGNTIYF. The DNA of the CDR3 is TGTGCCACCAGCAGAGGGGGCCCTGAAGGAAACACCATATATTTT.

There are a few counts of this clone. J is TRBJ2-1 and V is TRBV28; D unresolved. V lost 8 bases and J lost 0, with 5 bases in between. The CDR3 loop spans 12 amino acids. Germline CDR1 and CDR2: MDHEN and SYDVKM. CDR3 nucleotides: TGTGCCAGCCGGAGCTCCTACAATGAGCAGTTCTTC. Translated: CASRSSYNEQFF.

The chain joins TRBV18 to TRBJ2-1, with 10 bases that match TRBD1. From germline, CDR1 is KGHSH and CDR2 LQKENI. The CDR3 extends over 16 amino acids. The V and J ends lost 5 bases and 4 bases, in that order; junction bases with no gene match: 8. CDR3 nucleotide sequence: TGTGCCAGCTCATCAACCCGGGACAGGGGATACAATGAGCAGTTCTTC. Its protein product is CASSSTRDRGYNEQFF. Using reference TRBV18 and TRBJ2-1 for the parts outside the CDR3, the full variable domain is NAGVMQNPRHLVRRRGQEARLRCSPMKGHSHVYWYRQLPEEGLKFMVYLQKENIIDESGMPKERFSAEFPKEGPSILRIQQVVRGDSAAYFCASSSTRDRGYNEQFFGPGTRLTVL.

This chain connects TRBV7-2 to TRBJ1-6; 8 bases are a match to TRBD1. The germline V gene has CDR1 SGHTA and CDR2 FQGNSA. The CDR3 has 16 residues. V lost 6 bases to trimming and J lost 10 bases; unmatched junction nucleotides: 14. CDR3: CASRPTFTGQESPLHF. In DNA, the CDR3 is TGTGCCAGCAGACCTACATTTACGGGACAGGAATCACCCCTCCACTTT.

This clone was seen a single time. The same CDR3 can be traced to other DNA sequences in this sample. The chain joins TRBV9 to TRBJ1-2; D is undetermined. Between the trimmed V and J ends, which lost 0 bases and 2 bases, there was a span of 5 bases. The CDR3 contains 13 residues. Germline V gives CDR1 SGDLS, CDR2 YYNGEE. The DNA for the CDR3 is TGTGCCAGCAGCGTAGGTTTAAACTATGGCTACACCTTC. It yields the protein CASSVGLNYGYTF. The full variable domain, rest sourced from reference TRBV9 and TRBJ1-2, is DSGVTQTPKHLITATGQRVTLRCSPRSGDLSVYWYQQSLDQGLQFLIQYYNGEERAKGNILERFSAQQFPDLHSELNLSSLELGDSALYFCASSVGLNYGYTFGSGTRLTVV.